The 14 T cell receptor beta chains below come from one sample, sequenced in a study of T cells in Graves' hyperthyroidism and ophthalmopathy (dated by TCRdb to the late 2010s). The library was obtained by multiplex PCR. The instrument given in TCRdb is Illumina HiSeq 2000. The TCR beta CDR3 regions were amplified from RNA transcripts. The TCR CDR3 was subjected to a first round of RT-PCR using the HTBI primer set and the Qiagen OneStep RT-PCR kit. TCRdb cleaned the public reads at Q25 with fastp, built clones with MiXCR and kept in-frame beta chains. Rows with one shared CDR3 protein collapse into an entry with the most common genes and DNA. The sample has about 210,000 distinct CDR3 sequences on record, 15% to 20% of them singletons. Under 65% of the sample lies in the top ten. Sequencing input: blood. The receptors derive from a middle-aged man with Graves' hyperthyroidism.

In its sample, this clonotype was seen a few times. The genes are TRBV24-1 and TRBJ2-1; D remains unclear. The ends were cut back, 1 base at V and 5 bases at J, with 14 bases in the middle. Per germline, CDR1 KGHDR and CDR2 SFDVKD. The CDR3 consists of 16 residues. The chain's CDR3 is CATSDFGVKTHNEQFF. Here the CDR3 DNA reads TGTGCCACCAGTGATTTTGGGGTTAAGACCCACAATGAGCAGTTCTTC.

This clonotype was seen ten or more times. The chain couples TRBV28 to TRBJ1-1, with D perhaps TRBD1 (5 bases). With 5 bases removed from V and 2 bases from J, the gap between germline ends came to 15 bases. This CDR3 has 15 amino acids. CDR1 is MDHEN, CDR2 SYDVKM, per germline. CDR3 residues: CASSPDSETNTEAFF. As DNA, the CDR3 is TGTGCCAGCAGTCCCGACAGTGAGACAAACACTGAAGCTTTCTTT.

This clonotype was counted many times. The J gene is TRBJ1-2, the V gene TRBV5-1; TRBD1 agrees at 11 bases. With V trimmed by 4 bases and J by 10 bases, 3 bases remained unmatched. Germline-derived CDR1 and CDR2 are SGHRS and YFSETQ. There are 12 residues in the CDR3. CDR3 nucleotide sequence: TGCGCCAGCAGCCCCGGACAGGGGGCCTACACCTTC. Translating it yields CASSPGQGAYTF.

This clonotype was recorded at least ten times. V usage is TRBV12-3 or TRBV12-4 and J usage is TRBJ2-7; D not certain. V dropped 8 bases and J dropped 0 bases, with 8 bases sitting between them. The CDR3 is made up of 12 amino acids. CDR3 loop: CASSVGSYEQYF. DNA for the CDR3: TGTGCCAGCTCCGTGGGCTCCTACGAGCAGTACTTC.

At least ten counts were recorded for this clonotype. The chain joins TRBV2 to TRBJ1-1; no clear D gene. Germline V lookup: CDR1 SNHLY, CDR2 FYNNEI. Trimming pared 5 bases from V and 1 base from J, leaving 17 bases between. The CDR3 contains 16 residues. As DNA, the CDR3 is TGTGCCAGCAGTTTACTCGCGCGGCGGGGGAACACTGAAGCTTTCTTT. It encodes CASSLLARRGNTEAFF.

This clonotype has just a few counts. V is TRBV7-9 and J is TRBJ1-4; 12 bases line up with TRBD1. The V gene's germline CDR1 is SEHNR and CDR2 FQNEAQ (reference sequence). Trimming cost V 6 bases and J 1 base; bases outside gene matches: 12. This CDR3 has 19 amino acids. CDR3 loop: CASRPTGTGGTKTNEKLFF. The CDR3 DNA follows: TGTGCCAGCAGACCGACCGGGACAGGGGGCACAAAAACTAATGAAAAACTGTTTTTT.

V usage is TRBV7-9 and J usage is TRBJ2-3; 8 nucleotides align to TRBD1. Trimming at V came to 4 bases and at J to 2 bases, leaving 8 bases not matched to a gene. Germline CDR1 reads SEHNR; CDR2 reads FQNEAQ (reference sequence). This CDR3 is built from 16 residues. CDR3 coding DNA: TGTGCCAGCAGCTCCTTAGACAGGGGAGACACAGATACGCAGTATTTT. This translates into CASSSLDRGDTDTQYF.

This chain connects TRBV28 to TRBJ1-5; TRBD1 matches at 8 bases. There are 15 residues in the CDR3. Germline V lookup: CDR1 MDHEN, CDR2 SYDVKM. The junction had 7 bases not matched to a gene; V was cut back by 5 bases and J by 4 bases. CDR3 protein: CASSRTGGSNQPQHF. CDR3 sequence (DNA): TGTGCCAGCAGTCGTACAGGGGGTAGTAATCAGCCCCAGCATTTT.

The chain carries TRBV19 and TRBJ2-7; 8 bases are a match to TRBD1. Germline CDR1 and CDR2: LNHDA and SQIVND (reference sequence). The CDR3 is 14 residues long. V trimming: 5 bases; J trimming: 1 base; junction bases outside the gene matches: 4. CDR3 in amino acids: CASSETGGSYEQYF. The CDR3 DNA reads as TGTGCCAGTAGTGAAACAGGGGGTTCCTACGAGCAGTACTTC.

The V call is TRBV10-1, the J call TRBJ2-1; D uncertain. Trimming left V 3 bases short and J 0 bases short, with 6 bases between. Germline V lookup: CDR1 WNHNN, CDR2 SYGVQD (reference sequence). This CDR3 has 14 amino acids. The CDR3 bases are TGCGCCAGCAGTGACACATACTCCTACAATGAGCAGTTCTTC. Encoded protein: CASSDTYSYNEQFF.

This chain joins TRBV6-2 or TRBV6-3 and TRBJ2-5, with D possibly matching TRBD2 (6 bases). The CDR3 is 15 amino acids. V lost 6 bases to trimming and J lost 5 bases, with 19 bases between them. The germline CDR1 and CDR2 sequences are MNHEY and SVGEGT. CDR3 in amino acids: CASSWDSSRRETQYF. Here the CDR3 DNA reads TGTGCCAGCAGCTGGGACTCCAGTCGAAGGGAGACCCAGTACTTC.

This clonotype was observed at least ten times. V is TRBV11-2 and J is TRBJ2-1; weak D call: TRBD1 (6 bases). V lost 4 bases and J lost 12, with 22 bases in between. Germline V lookup: CDR1 SGHAT, CDR2 FQNNGV. This CDR3 region has 15 residues. The CDR3, as DNA: TGTGCCAGCAGCTCTACCAAGTCAGGGGCTTTGTCGCAGTTCTTC. Its protein product is CASSSTKSGALSQFF.

The chain joins TRBV20-1 to TRBJ1-2; 10 nucleotides agree with TRBD1. The trim removed 2 bases at V and 3 bases at J, leaving 3 bases unmatched. There are 14 residues in the CDR3. Germline values: CDR1 DFQATT, CDR2 SNEGSKA (reference sequence). CDR3 sequence reads: CSARPGQGYYGYTF. DNA of the CDR3: TGCAGTGCTAGACCGGGACAGGGGTACTATGGCTACACCTTC.

V usage is TRBV18 and J usage is TRBJ1-2, with no clear D. CDR3 length equals 14 residues. V lost 3 bases and J 7 bases, leaving 15 bases between the germline ends. Germline assignment: CDR1 KGHSH and CDR2 LQKENI. The CDR3 loop is CASSPGGDSSGYTF. The CDR3 region has the DNA TGTGCCAGCTCACCCGGCGGAGATAGTAGTGGCTACACCTTC.